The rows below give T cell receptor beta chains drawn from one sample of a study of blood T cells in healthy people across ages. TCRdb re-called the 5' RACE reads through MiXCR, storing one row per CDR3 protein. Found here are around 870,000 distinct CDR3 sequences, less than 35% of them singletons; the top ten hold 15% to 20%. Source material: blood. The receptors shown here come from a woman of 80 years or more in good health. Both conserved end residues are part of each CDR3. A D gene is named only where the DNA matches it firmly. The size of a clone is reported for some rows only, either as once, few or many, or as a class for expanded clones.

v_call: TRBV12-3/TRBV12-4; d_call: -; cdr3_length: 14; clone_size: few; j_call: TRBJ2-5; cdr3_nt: TGTGCCAGCAGCCTTACTAGACTCTACAATGAGCAGTACTTC; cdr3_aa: CASSLTRLYNEQYF
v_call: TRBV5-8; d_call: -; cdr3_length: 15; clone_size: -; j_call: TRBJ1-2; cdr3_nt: TGTGCCAGCAGCTTGGTGACTCGGCGGTTCTATGGCTGCACCTTC; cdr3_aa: CASSLVTRRFYGCTF
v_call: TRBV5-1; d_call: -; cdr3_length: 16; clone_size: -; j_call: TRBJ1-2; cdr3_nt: TGCGCCAGCAGCGGGGCACTCTTGGACAGCCTTAAGGGCTACACCTTC; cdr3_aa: CASSGALLDSLKGYTF
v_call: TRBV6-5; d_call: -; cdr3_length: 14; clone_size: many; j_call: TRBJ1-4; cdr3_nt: TGTGCCAGCAGTCACCGGGACATTGGGGAAAAACTGTTTTTT; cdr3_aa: CASSHRDIGEKLFF
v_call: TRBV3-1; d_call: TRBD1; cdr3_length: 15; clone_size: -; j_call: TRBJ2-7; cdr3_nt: TGTGCCAGCAGCCGTAACAGGGGGGTACAAGAGACCCGGTACTTC; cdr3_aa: CASSRNRGVQETRYF
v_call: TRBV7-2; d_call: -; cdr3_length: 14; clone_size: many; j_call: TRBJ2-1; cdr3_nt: TGTGCCAGCAGCTCCGTTGGTGGACTACCTGAGCAGTTCTTC; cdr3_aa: CASSSVGGLPEQFF
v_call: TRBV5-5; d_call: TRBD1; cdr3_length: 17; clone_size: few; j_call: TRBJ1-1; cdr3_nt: TGTGCCAGCAGCTTCCAACAAAGGGGACAGACCTACACTGAAGCTTTCTTT; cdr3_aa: CASSFQQRGQTYTEAFF
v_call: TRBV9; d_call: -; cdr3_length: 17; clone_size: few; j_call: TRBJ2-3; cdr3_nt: TGTGCCAGCCGAGATCCCGGCGGGGGCCGGAGCACAGATACGCAGTATTTT; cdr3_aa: CASRDPGGGRSTDTQYF
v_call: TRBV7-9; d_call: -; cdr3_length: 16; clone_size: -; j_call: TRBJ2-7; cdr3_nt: TGTGCCAGCAGCTTAGGGGGTTTGGAGGGACGAGCCGAGCAGTACTTC; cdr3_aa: CASSLGGLEGRAEQYF
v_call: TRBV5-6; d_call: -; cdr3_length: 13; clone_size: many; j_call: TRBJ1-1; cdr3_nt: TGTGCCAGCAGCTTGATCTTGAACACTGAAGCTTTCTTT; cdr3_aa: CASSLILNTEAFF
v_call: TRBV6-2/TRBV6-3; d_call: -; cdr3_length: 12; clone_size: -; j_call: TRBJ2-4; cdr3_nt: TGTGCCAGCAGTTACGGCCAGGGGTACCAGTACTTC; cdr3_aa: CASSYGQGYQYF
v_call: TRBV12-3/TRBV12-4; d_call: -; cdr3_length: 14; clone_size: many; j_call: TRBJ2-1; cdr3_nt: TGTGCCAGCAGTTTAGAAGGACCTCGCAATGAGCAGTTCTTC; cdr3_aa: CASSLEGPRNEQFF
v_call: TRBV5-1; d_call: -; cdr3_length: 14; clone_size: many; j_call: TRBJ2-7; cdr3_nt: TGCGCCAGCAGTTTAATACCAGGCAGCTACGAGCAGTACTTC; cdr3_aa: CASSLIPGSYEQYF
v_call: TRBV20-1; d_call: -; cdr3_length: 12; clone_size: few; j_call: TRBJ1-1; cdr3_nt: TGCAGTGCCAGGAGGGACCCCGCTGAAGCTTTCTTT; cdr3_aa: CSARRDPAEAFF
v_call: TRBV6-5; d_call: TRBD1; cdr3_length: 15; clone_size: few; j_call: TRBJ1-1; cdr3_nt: TGTGCCAGCAGTTACTCGGCAGGGGGCTTGACTGAAGCTTTCTTT; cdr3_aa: CASSYSAGGLTEAFF
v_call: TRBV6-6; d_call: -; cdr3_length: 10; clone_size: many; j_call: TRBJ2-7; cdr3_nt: TGTGCCAGCAGTAACGCCGAGCAGTACTTC; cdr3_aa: CASSNAEQYF
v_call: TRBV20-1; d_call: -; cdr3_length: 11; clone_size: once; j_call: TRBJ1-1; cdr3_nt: TGCAGTGCCGGCCGGGGACATGAAGCTTTCTTT; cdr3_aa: CSAGRGHEAFF
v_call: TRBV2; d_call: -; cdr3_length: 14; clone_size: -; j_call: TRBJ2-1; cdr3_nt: TGTGCCAGCACACGGGACTTTACCTACAATGAGCAGTTCTTC; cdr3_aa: CASTRDFTYNEQFF
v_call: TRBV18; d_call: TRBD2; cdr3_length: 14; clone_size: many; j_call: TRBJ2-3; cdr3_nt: TGTGCCAGCTTCCCAGGACTAGCTTCAGATACGCAGTATTTT; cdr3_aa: CASFPGLASDTQYF
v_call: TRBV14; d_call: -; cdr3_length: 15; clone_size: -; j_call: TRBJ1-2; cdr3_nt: TGTGCCAGCAGCCAAGGGGGACTCAGAGCCTATGGCTACACCTTC; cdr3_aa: CASSQGGLRAYGYTF
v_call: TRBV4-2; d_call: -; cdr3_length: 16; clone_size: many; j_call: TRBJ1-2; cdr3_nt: TGTGCCAGCAGCCAAGATATAAGGCGCCCTAACTATGGCTACACCTTC; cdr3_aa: CASSQDIRRPNYGYTF
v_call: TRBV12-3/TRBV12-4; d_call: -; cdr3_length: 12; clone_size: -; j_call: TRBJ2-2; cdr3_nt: TGTGCCAGCAGTACATACACCGGGGAGCGGTTTTTT; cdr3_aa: CASSTYTGERFF
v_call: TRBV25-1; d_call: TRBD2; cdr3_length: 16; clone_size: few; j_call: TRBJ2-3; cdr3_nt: TGTGCCAGCAGTTCTGGGACTACCCGGAGCACAGATACGCAGTATTTT; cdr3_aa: CASSSGTTRSTDTQYF
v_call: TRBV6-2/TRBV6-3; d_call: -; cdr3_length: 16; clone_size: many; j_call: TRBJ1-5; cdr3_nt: TGTGCCAGCAGCAAAGGACTAGTTTATAGCAATCAGCCCCAGCATTTT; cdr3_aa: CASSKGLVYSNQPQHF
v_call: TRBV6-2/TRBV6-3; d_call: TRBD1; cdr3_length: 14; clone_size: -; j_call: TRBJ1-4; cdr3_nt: TGTGCCAGCAGTACTCCTTCACAGGGGACGAAACTGTTTTTT; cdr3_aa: CASSTPSQGTKLFF
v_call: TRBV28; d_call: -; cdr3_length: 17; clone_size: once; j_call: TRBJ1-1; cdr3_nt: TGTGCCAGCAGTTTAGATTTATCATCCCAGGGAGAGACTGAAGCTTTCTTT; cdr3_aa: CASSLDLSSQGETEAFF
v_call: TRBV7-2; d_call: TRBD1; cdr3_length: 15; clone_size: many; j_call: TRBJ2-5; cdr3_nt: TGTGCCAGCAGCTCCCGTAGGGGGCTTGACAAGGCCCAGTACTTC; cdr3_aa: CASSSRRGLDKAQYF
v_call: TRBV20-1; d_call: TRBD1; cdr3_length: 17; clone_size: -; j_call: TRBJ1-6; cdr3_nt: TGCAGTGCTAGAGATCGGTACGACAGGGCCTATAATTCACCCCTCCACTTT; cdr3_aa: CSARDRYDRAYNSPLHF
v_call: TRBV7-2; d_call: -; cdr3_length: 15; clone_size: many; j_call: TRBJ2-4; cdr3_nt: TGTGCCAGCAGCTTAGGTACAGGGACCAAAAACATTCAGTACTTC; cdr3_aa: CASSLGTGTKNIQYF
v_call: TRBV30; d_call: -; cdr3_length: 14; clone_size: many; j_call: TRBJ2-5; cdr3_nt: TGTGCCTGGAGTGGTACAGGACTGCGGGAGACCCAGTACTTC; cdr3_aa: CAWSGTGLRETQYF
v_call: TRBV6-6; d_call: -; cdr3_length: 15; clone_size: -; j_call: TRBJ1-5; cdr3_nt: TGTGCCAGCAGGAATCAGGGGATAATAAATCAGCCCCAGCATTTT; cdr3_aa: CASRNQGIINQPQHF
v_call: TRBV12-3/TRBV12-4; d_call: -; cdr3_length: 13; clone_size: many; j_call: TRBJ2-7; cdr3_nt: TGTGCCAGCAGTTTCCCCCCTAACTACGAGCAGTACTTC; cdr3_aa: CASSFPPNYEQYF
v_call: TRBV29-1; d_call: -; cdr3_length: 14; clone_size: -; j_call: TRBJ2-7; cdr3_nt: TGCAGCGTTGAATTGTCCCACGGGGGGCTTGAGCAGTACTTC; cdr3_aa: CSVELSHGGLEQYF
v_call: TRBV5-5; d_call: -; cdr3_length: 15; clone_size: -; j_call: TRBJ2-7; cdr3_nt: TGTGCCAGCAGCTTGGGGCCCGAACCACACTACGAGCAGTACTTC; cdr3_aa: CASSLGPEPHYEQYF
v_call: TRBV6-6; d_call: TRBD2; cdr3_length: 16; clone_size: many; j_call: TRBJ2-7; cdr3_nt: TGTGCCAGCAGCCGATCGACTAGCGGGGGAACCTACGAGCAGTACTTC; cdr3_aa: CASSRSTSGGTYEQYF
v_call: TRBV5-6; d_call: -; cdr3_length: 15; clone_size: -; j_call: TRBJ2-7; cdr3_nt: TGTGCCAGCAGCCGAAGTCCGGATGGCTCCTACGAGCAGTACTTC; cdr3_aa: CASSRSPDGSYEQYF
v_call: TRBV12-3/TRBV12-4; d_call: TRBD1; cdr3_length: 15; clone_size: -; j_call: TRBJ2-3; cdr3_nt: TGTGCCAGCAGTCGACAGGGGCGAAGCACAGATGCGCAGTATTTT; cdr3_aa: CASSRQGRSTDAQYF
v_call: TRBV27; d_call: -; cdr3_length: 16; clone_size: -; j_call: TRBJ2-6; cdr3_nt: TGTGCCAGCAGTTTAGCAGTCGGCTCTGGGGCCAACGTCCTGACTTTC; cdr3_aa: CASSLAVGSGANVLTF
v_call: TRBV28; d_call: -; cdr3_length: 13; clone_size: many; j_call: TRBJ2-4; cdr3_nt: TGTGCCAGCAGCCAGGGGCAGGAAAACATTCAGTACTTC; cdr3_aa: CASSQGQENIQYF
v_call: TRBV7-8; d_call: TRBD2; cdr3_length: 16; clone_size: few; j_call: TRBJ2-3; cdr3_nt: TGTGCCAGCAGCTTAGGGCCTAGCGGGGTGGGTGATACGCAGTATTTT; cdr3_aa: CASSLGPSGVGDTQYF
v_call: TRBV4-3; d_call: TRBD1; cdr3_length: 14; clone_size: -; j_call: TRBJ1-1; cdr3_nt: TGCGCCAGCAGCCGAACAGGGGTAGTAACTGAAGCTTTCTTT; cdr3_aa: CASSRTGVVTEAFF
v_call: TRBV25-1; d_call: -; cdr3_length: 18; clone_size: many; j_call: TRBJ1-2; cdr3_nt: TGTGCCAGCAGTGAAGGGCCCAAGCGGGGGCGCTCGAACTATGGCTACACCTTC; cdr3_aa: CASSEGPKRGRSNYGYTF
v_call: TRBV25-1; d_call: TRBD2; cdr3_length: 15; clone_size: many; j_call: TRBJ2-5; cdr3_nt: TGTGCCAGCATCTCGCGGGGGGCGTTCCAAGAGACCCAGTACTTC; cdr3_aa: CASISRGAFQETQYF
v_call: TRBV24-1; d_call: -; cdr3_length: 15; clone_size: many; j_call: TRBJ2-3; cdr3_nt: TGTGCCACCAGTGATTTTTCCGGGGATCGGGATACGCAGTATTTT; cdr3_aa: CATSDFSGDRDTQYF
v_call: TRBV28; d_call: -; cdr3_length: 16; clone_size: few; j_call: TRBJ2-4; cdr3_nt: TGTGCCAGCAGTTTAGACAGGACCTTAGCCAAAAACATTCAGTACTTC; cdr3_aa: CASSLDRTLAKNIQYF
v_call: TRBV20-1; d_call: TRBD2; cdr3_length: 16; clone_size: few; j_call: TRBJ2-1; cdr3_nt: TGCAGTGCTAGAGCACTAGCGGGGGGGCCACCAGAGACCCAGTTCTTC; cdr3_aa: CSARALAGGPPETQFF
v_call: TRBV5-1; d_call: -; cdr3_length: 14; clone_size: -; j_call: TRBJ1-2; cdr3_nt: TGCGCCAGCAGGTTGAGGACGGAGGGCTATGGCTACACCTTC; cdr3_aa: CASRLRTEGYGYTF
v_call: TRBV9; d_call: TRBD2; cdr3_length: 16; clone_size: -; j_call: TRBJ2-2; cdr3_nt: TGTGCCAGCAGCGTAGCTCGCCTAGCGGGGGCCGGGGAGCTGTTTTTT; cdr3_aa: CASSVARLAGAGELFF
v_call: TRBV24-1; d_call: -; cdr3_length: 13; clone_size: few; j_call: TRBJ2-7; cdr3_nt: TGTGCCACCAGTGTAGTGTCGGGGCCTGAGCAGTACTTC; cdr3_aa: CATSVVSGPEQYF
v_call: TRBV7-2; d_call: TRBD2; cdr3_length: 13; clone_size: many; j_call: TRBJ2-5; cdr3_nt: TGTGCCAGCCGGGGGGGCCCCCAAGAGACCCAGTACTTC; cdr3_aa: CASRGGPQETQYF
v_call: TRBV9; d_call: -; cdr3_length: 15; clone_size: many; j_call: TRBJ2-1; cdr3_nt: TGTGCCAGCAGCGTGGCCGGGGATTTCTACAATGAGCAGTTCTTC; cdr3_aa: CASSVAGDFYNEQFF
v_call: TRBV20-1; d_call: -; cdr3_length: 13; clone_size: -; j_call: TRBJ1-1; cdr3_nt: TGCAGTGCCGACCAGGCAGTTAACACTGAAGCTTTCTTT; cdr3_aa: CSADQAVNTEAFF
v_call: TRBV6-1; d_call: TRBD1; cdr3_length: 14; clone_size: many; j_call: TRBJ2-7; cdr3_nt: TGTGCCAGCAGGGACAGGTCCTCTTCTCTCGAGCAGTACTTC; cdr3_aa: CASRDRSSSLEQYF
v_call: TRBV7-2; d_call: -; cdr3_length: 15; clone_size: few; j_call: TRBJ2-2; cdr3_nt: TGTGCCAGCAGGAACAGGACAGTGAACACCGGGGAGCTGTTTTTT; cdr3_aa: CASRNRTVNTGELFF
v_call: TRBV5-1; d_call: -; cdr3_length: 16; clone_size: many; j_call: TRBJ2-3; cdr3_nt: TGCGCCAGCAGCTTGGGAGCGGTTACCTCCTCAGATACGCAGTATTTT; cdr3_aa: CASSLGAVTSSDTQYF
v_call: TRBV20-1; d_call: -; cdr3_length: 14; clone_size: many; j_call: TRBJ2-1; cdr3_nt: TGCAGTGCCCCCACCCTAGGGTCGACCAATGAGCAGTTCTTC; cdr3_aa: CSAPTLGSTNEQFF